Following are 10 T cell receptor beta chains from one sample sequenced in a study of cytomegalovirus exposure and HLA in healthy donors. The PCR used 60 Vbeta and 13 Jbeta primers. TCRdb's table, derived via immunoSEQ multiplex PCR, lists solely in-frame clones and lacks some. The top ten hold approximately 6.3% of the sample, which has approximately 140,000 clones, around 77% seen once. The sequenced sample consisted of PBMCs. The receptors were gathered from a woman aged 40 to 50 in good health and CMV-seropositive.

The genes are TRBV5-4 and TRBJ1-5; D is undetermined. The CDR3 totals 15 residues. V lost 0 bases and J 3 bases, leaving 10 bases between the germline ends. Germline V lookup: CDR1 SGHNT, CDR2 YYREEE (reference sequence). The CDR3 DNA sequence: TGTGCCAGCAGCTTGGATTTGGGCACCAATCAGCCCCAGCATTTT. This translates into CASSLDLGTNQPQHF.

The chain uses TRBV6-1 and TRBJ1-5; 9 bases fit TRBD1. Germline V CDR1 and CDR2: MNHNS, SASEGT. The CDR3 has 15 residues. With 3 bases clipped from V and 4 bases from J, the junction kept 4 bases outside the gene matches. This chain's CDR3 is CASSERDRVNQPQHF. As DNA, the CDR3 is TGTGCCAGCAGTGAGCGGGACAGGGTTAATCAGCCCCAGCATTTT.

V gene TRBV6-6 combines with J gene TRBJ1-2; 8 bases match TRBD1. The CDR3 contains 15 residues. The V gene's germline CDR1 is MNHNY and CDR2 SVGAGI (reference sequence). Trimming took 5 bases from V and 8 from J; bases not matched to a gene: 13. The CDR3 DNA sequence: TGTGCCAGCAGTCCACAGGAGACAGGGGTAAGGGGCTACACCTTC. Its protein product is CASSPQETGVRGYTF.

This sequence joins TRBV2 and TRBJ2-2, with D possibly TRBD2 on 5 matching bases. This CDR3 contains 15 residues. Germline-derived CDR1 and CDR2 are SNHLY and FYNNEI. The germline V and J ends were trimmed by 6 bases and 0 bases, with 11 bases remaining between them. The CDR3 DNA sequence: TGTGCCAGCAGGTCAGGACTGACGAACACCGGGGAGCTGTTTTTT. Its translation: CASRSGLTNTGELFF.

Regarding this clone: The junction and the germline gene differ at one end; a read error may be behind it. The chain employs TRBV28 and TRBJ1-5; a possible D gene is TRBD1 (6 bases). Germline V lookup: CDR1 MDHEN, CDR2 SYDVKM. This CDR3 contains 18 residues. The DNA of the CDR3 is TGTGCCCGCAGTTCCCCTCTCGGGACACCGAGATTAAATCAGCCCCAGCATTTT. Protein: CARSSPLGTPRLNQPQHF.

This chain joins TRBV6-1 and TRBJ1-1, with 9 bases matching TRBD1. Looked up from germline, CDR1 is MNHNS and CDR2 is SASEGT. The length of the CDR3 is 14 residues. V trimming: 5 bases; J trimming: 4 bases; junction bases outside the gene matches: 5. In nucleotides, the CDR3 is TGTGCCAGCAGTCGCACAGGGGGCCTCACTGAAGCTTTCTTT. It specifies CASSRTGGLTEAFF.

This chain connects TRBV6-5 to TRBJ1-2; D not resolved. V was clipped by 5 bases and J by 4 bases, with 17 bases between them. Germline lookup yields CDR1 MNHEY and CDR2 SVGAGI. CDR3 length: 15 residues. The CDR3 DNA is TGTGCCAGCAGTCGAACACCAGGAGGCCCCTATGGCTACACCTTC. Translating it yields CASSRTPGGPYGYTF.

This clone occurred once. The sample contains more than one DNA sequence encoding this CDR3. The chain links TRBV28 to TRBJ1-5; D ambiguous. Deletions cut 9 bases from V and 1 base from J, with 7 bases between. CDR1 is MDHEN, CDR2 SYDVKM, per germline. The CDR3 spans 12 residues. The CDR3 region has the DNA TGTGCCAGTAGAGGGAGCAATCAGCCCCAGCATTTT. Translation: CASRGSNQPQHF.

The chain is built from TRBV25-1 and TRBJ2-2, with 9 bases lining up with TRBD1. Germline lookup yields CDR1 MGHDK and CDR2 SYGVNS. Losses at the gene ends were 6 bases for V and 3 bases for J; bases not matched to a gene: 2. This CDR3 is built from 14 residues. The CDR3 is CASRDRGDTGELFF. The CDR3 coding sequence is TGTGCCAGCAGGGACAGGGGTGACACCGGGGAGCTGTTTTTT.

The gene calls are TRBV30 and TRBJ2-1; perhaps TRBD1 as D (5 bases). There are 14 residues in the CDR3. Trimming cost V 2 bases and J 4 bases, with 12 bases left between them. Germline loops: CDR1 GTSNPN, CDR2 SVGIG (reference sequence). In DNA, the CDR3 is TGTGCCTGGAGTCCCGCCGACAGATACAATGAGCAGTTCTTC. Residues: CAWSPADRYNEQFF. The full variable domain, with the rest looked up from reference TRBV30 and TRBJ2-1, is SQTIHQWPATLVQPVGSPLSLECTVEGTSNPNLYWYRQAAGRGLQLLFYSVGIGQISSEVPQNLSASRPQDRQFILSSKKLLLSDSGFYLCAWSPADRYNEQFFGPGTRLTVL.